A selection of T cell receptor beta chains follows, all from one sample in a study of blood T cell repertoires in COVID-19. The data were produced by immunoSEQ multiplex PCR, yet TCRdb's version contains in-frame clones alone and is incomplete. The sample shows about 100,000 clones, 86% of them seen only once. Sequences were obtained from peripheral blood. These receptors came from an elderly man with acute or convalescent COVID-19. Both conserved end residues are part of each CDR3. Fields, in order: J gene, V gene, CDR3 protein.

j_gene: TRBJ1-5; v_gene: TRBV4-2; CDR3aa: CASSPAQGLGNNQPQHF
j_gene: TRBJ2-7; v_gene: TRBV27; CDR3aa: CAIRTGDPPYEQYF
j_gene: TRBJ2-3; v_gene: TRBV15; CDR3aa: CATSRSGGTGLDTQYF
j_gene: TRBJ1-2; v_gene: TRBV7-2; CDR3aa: CASNGGTAYGYTF
j_gene: TRBJ1-5; v_gene: TRBV28; CDR3aa: CASSSTYQPQHF
j_gene: TRBJ1-2; v_gene: TRBV28; CDR3aa: CASSLTGGGYTF
j_gene: TRBJ1-4; v_gene: TRBV6-2/TRBV6-3; CDR3aa: CASSPRGIDRAVANEKLFF
j_gene: TRBJ1-4; v_gene: TRBV7-5; CDR3aa: CARSPCPDEKLFF
j_gene: TRBJ2-7; v_gene: TRBV4-3; CDR3aa: CASSHPTGLGQYF
j_gene: TRBJ1-2; v_gene: TRBV6-5; CDR3aa: CASSYPGQYFYGYTF
j_gene: TRBJ1-5; v_gene: TRBV6-6; CDR3aa: CASSDIGQVYQPQHF
j_gene: TRBJ2-7; v_gene: TRBV20-1; CDR3aa: CSASSGTYEQYF
j_gene: TRBJ2-2; v_gene: TRBV27; CDR3aa: CASSLTPRELFF
j_gene: TRBJ2-1; v_gene: TRBV28; CDR3aa: CASSPQTRVNEQFF
j_gene: TRBJ2-3; v_gene: TRBV6-1; CDR3aa: CASSARRAGRTDTQYF
j_gene: TRBJ2-3; v_gene: TRBV28; CDR3aa: CASRGTSGTDTQYF
j_gene: TRBJ2-7; v_gene: TRBV18; CDR3aa: CASSPPGQTFYEQYF
j_gene: TRBJ2-7; v_gene: TRBV28; CDR3aa: CASSAPLAGAYEQYF
j_gene: TRBJ2-7; v_gene: TRBV18; CDR3aa: CASSPPGTGSYEQYF
j_gene: TRBJ1-4; v_gene: TRBV28; CDR3aa: CASSRQGVNEKLFF
j_gene: TRBJ2-7; v_gene: TRBV27; CDR3aa: CASRSSLPGTGGYEQYF
j_gene: TRBJ2-5; v_gene: TRBV2; CDR3aa: CASSAPGAPTQYF
j_gene: TRBJ2-1; v_gene: TRBV7-2; CDR3aa: CASSLIEGGNEQFF
j_gene: TRBJ1-2; v_gene: TRBV28; CDR3aa: CASSAAYSYTF
j_gene: TRBJ1-2; v_gene: TRBV30; CDR3aa: CASHRGIAYGYTF
j_gene: TRBJ2-5; v_gene: TRBV5-4; CDR3aa: CASSLRGLAGQETQYF
j_gene: TRBJ1-4; v_gene: TRBV7-8; CDR3aa: CASSSPFPGSNEKLFF
j_gene: TRBJ2-7; v_gene: TRBV28; CDR3aa: CASGGTGYLEQYF
j_gene: TRBJ1-2; v_gene: TRBV5-4; CDR3aa: CASSREVSFYGYTF
j_gene: TRBJ2-6; v_gene: TRBV10-3; CDR3aa: CAISESVTGSGANVLTF
j_gene: TRBJ1-6; v_gene: TRBV19; CDR3aa: CASTTRQPNSPLHF
j_gene: TRBJ2-7; v_gene: TRBV11-1; CDR3aa: CASSFQPGQGSYEQYF
j_gene: TRBJ1-4; v_gene: TRBV5-1; CDR3aa: CASSLGGTNEKLFF
j_gene: TRBJ2-5; v_gene: TRBV7-2; CDR3aa: CASSLVPGQETQYF
j_gene: TRBJ2-1; v_gene: TRBV4-3; CDR3aa: CASSQDRGTLQFF
j_gene: TRBJ1-1; v_gene: TRBV7-9; CDR3aa: CASRLTGDLGTEAFF
j_gene: TRBJ1-1; v_gene: TRBV15; CDR3aa: CATSRDGVGGTEAFF
j_gene: TRBJ1-4; v_gene: TRBV28; CDR3aa: CASSYPRAPAAEKLFF
j_gene: TRBJ2-7; v_gene: TRBV2; CDR3aa: CASKYDIFYEQYF
j_gene: TRBJ2-7; v_gene: TRBV9; CDR3aa: CASSVGLAGNEQYF
j_gene: TRBJ2-3; v_gene: TRBV27; CDR3aa: CASSLQRLSGGITDTQYF
j_gene: TRBJ2-7; v_gene: TRBV29-1; CDR3aa: CSVDAGGSEQYF
j_gene: TRBJ1-1; v_gene: TRBV5-1; CDR3aa: CASSLAPDTEAFF
j_gene: TRBJ2-7; v_gene: TRBV9; CDR3aa: CASSKGGTGTYEQYF
j_gene: TRBJ2-3; v_gene: TRBV30; CDR3aa: CAWTMGLAADTQYF
j_gene: TRBJ2-3; v_gene: TRBV18; CDR3aa: CASSPPLATGTDTQYF
j_gene: TRBJ2-3; v_gene: TRBV3-1/TRBV3-2; CDR3aa: CASSLRTGGDADTQYF
j_gene: TRBJ1-6; v_gene: TRBV6-5; CDR3aa: CASRSGVRSPLHF
j_gene: TRBJ1-3; v_gene: TRBV6-5; CDR3aa: CATVRAGAGNTIYF